The T cell receptor (beta chain) under discussion was sequenced for a study of cytomegalovirus exposure and HLA in healthy donors. General study points: There were about 160 TCR beta chains listed as cytomegalovirus-associated. For most TCR sequences rarity was the rule, although some public TCRs occurred in many donors. According to a subsequent analysis, TCR clusters identified in the first cohort showed a tendency to co-occur across the 100 to 150 validation repertoires.

Regarding this clone: As yet, its antigen is unknown.

The repertoire was sequenced with immunoSEQ multiplex PCR; TCRdb's copy has only in-frame clones and lacks some. This sample carries 150,000 to 200,000 clones, around 85% of them seen once, and the ten largest clones take approximately 2%. This CDR3 contains 14 residues. V shed 0 bases and J shed 5 bases, with 9 bases lying between them. Germline CDR1 reads SGDLS; CDR2 reads YYNGEE. The sequence was obtained from a man between 25 and 39 years old in good health and CMV-seropositive. This chain uses TRBV9 with TRBJ1-3, with D perhaps TRBD1 (6 bases). Sequenced: PBMCs. The CDR3 here is CASSVGGGRNTIYF. DNA of the CDR3: TGTGCCAGCAGCGTAGGCGGGGGCAGAAACACCATATATTTT.